A selection of T cell receptor beta chains follows, all from one sample in a study of metastatic and nonmetastatic thyroid tumors. TCRdb reprocessed the PCR reads using MiXCR. The repertoire holds some 8,500 clones, with 35% to 45% as singletons. Sequenced material: tumor tissue. These receptors all come from a female donor with papillary thyroid cancer or a benign thyroid nodule (not recorded which). Some clones in this sample may be carry-over from other donors' samples. Both conserved end residues are part of each CDR3.

j_call v_call cdr3_aa
TRBJ2-2 TRBV14 CASSLQSETANTGELFF
TRBJ2-7 TRBV6-5 CASSSHSSYEQYF
TRBJ1-1 TRBV6-1 CATTGGDRTFF
TRBJ2-2 TRBV15 CATSRAGTGELFF
TRBJ2-7 TRBV20-1 CSAPGQGRNEQYF
TRBJ2-1 TRBV5-1 CASSSGHSNEQFF
TRBJ1-3 TRBV28 CASRQGFSGNTIYF
TRBJ1-2 TRBV27 CASSPSGPDGGYTF
TRBJ2-7 TRBV3-1 CASSQVNLEQYF
TRBJ1-2 TRBV6-1 CASRARDRDYGYTF